Below, 11 T cell receptor beta chains from the same sample are listed, as sequenced in a study of breast tumors, draining lymph nodes, adjacent tissues. The lymph nodes were axillary draining lymph nodes from breast cancer patients. TCRdb used MiXCR to reprocess the multiplex PCR reads, holding one entry per CDR3 protein. The data contain roughly 260,000 distinct CDR3 sequences, 30% of them singletons. Sequencing was done on a sample of axillary lymph node tissue. The receptors originated from a female donor with breast cancer. Some clones in this sample may be carry-over from other donors' samples.

This clonotype was recorded once. The V call is TRBV28, the J call TRBJ1-5, with a weak D call TRBD1 (5 bases). CDR1 is MDHEN and CDR2 is SYDVKM in the germline V gene. Trimming removed 5 bases at V and 4 bases at J, with 9 bases between. This CDR3 region has 13 residues. CDR3 DNA sequence: TGTGCCAGCAGTCTTCCAGGGAATCAGCCCCAGCATTTT. It encodes CASSLPGNQPQHF. The full variable domain, its missing parts supplied by reference TRBV28 and TRBJ1-5, is DVKVTQSSRYLVKRTGEKVFLECVQDMDHENMFWYRQDPGLGLRLIYFSYDVKMKEKGDIPEGYSVSREKKERFSLILESASTNQTSMYLCASSLPGNQPQHFGDGTRLSIL.

This clonotype was seen at least ten times. This chain connects TRBV20-1 to TRBJ2-7, with 7 positions matching TRBD1. Per the germline V gene, CDR1 is DFQATT and CDR2 is SNEGSKA (reference sequence). This CDR3 is built from 13 residues. J gave up 9 bases and V 5 bases, and 13 bases lay outside the gene matches. The CDR3 loop is CSASGTAAFGQYF. The CDR3 region has the DNA TGCAGTGCTTCCGGGACAGCGGCCTTCGGGCAGTACTTC.

A few counts support this clonotype. A much larger clone sits a single nucleotide away, making a read error possible. This rearrangement joins TRBV6-2 or TRBV6-3 to TRBJ1-2; the match to TRBD1 covers 7 bases. Germline V gene lookup returns CDR1 MNHEY and CDR2 SVGEGT. Trimming took 6 bases from V and 7 from J; bases not matched to a gene: 8. This CDR3 region has 13 residues. The CDR3: CASRPTGRPGYTF. The CDR3 nucleotides are TGTGCCAGCAGACCGACAGGGCGTCCTGGCTACACCTTC.

The chain couples TRBV5-6 to TRBJ2-4, with D possibly matching TRBD1 (5 bases). This CDR3 is built from 15 residues. The V gene lost 2 bases and the J gene lost 6 bases, with 15 bases spanning the gap. Germline V gene data show CDR1 as SGHDT and CDR2 as YYEEEE. Here the CDR3 DNA reads TGTGCCAGCAGCTTAACAGGATCTAACTTAAACATTCAGTACTTC. It codes for CASSLTGSNLNIQYF.

Worth noting for this clonotype: This may stem from a read error, because a much larger clone lies one nucleotide away. The V and J genes are TRBV5-1 and TRBJ2-7; unclear D gene. V was shortened by 2 bases and J by 4 bases, with 16 bases between the two germline ends. The CDR3 extends over 15 amino acids. Germline loops: CDR1 SGHRS, CDR2 YFSETQ. The CDR3 here is CASSLKEQENYEQYF. The CDR3 DNA reads TGCGCCAGCAGCTTAAAAGAGCAGGAGAATTACGAGCAGTACTTC.

This chain links TRBV7-3 with TRBJ1-4; 7 positions match TRBD1. From germline, CDR1 is SGHTA and CDR2 FQGTGA. The CDR3 is 14 amino acids. The V segment lost 5 bases and the J segment 5 bases; nucleotides outside the gene matches: 5. CDR3 sequence reads: CASSVGQENEKLFF. DNA for the CDR3: TGTGCCAGCAGCGTCGGACAGGAAAATGAAAAACTGTTTTTT.

A remark on this clonotype: Mismatch with germline at one junction end may stem from a read error. The V gene is TRBV30, the J gene TRBJ2-2; D might be TRBD2 (5 bases). The CDR3 is made up of 13 amino acids. Germline values: CDR1 GTSNPN, CDR2 SVGIG (reference sequence). In DNA, the CDR3 is TGTGCCTGGAGTGTACACGGCACCGGGGAGCTGTCTTTT. This sequence encodes CAWSVHGTGELSF.

Many counts were recorded for this clonotype. Given a much more abundant clone one base away, this may be a read error. The CDR3 end shows no conserved phenylalanine or tryptophan, and so a read error is likely. J is TRBJ2-1 and V is TRBV20-1; D unresolved. Per germline, CDR1 DFQATT and CDR2 SNEGSKA (reference sequence). There are 10 residues in the CDR3. The CDR3 sequence: CRAEDNEQFS. The CDR3 nucleotides are TGCAGGGCCGAGGACAATGAGCAGTTCTCC.

The CDR3 DNA reads TGTGCCAGCTCACCTCCCGGGACAGAGATTAACGAGCAGTACTTC. This sequence encodes CASSPPGTEINEQYF. This chain joins TRBV5-6 and TRBJ2-7; 7 bases fit TRBD1. V gave up 7 bases and J gave up 5 bases; unmatched junction bases: 15. The germline CDR1 and CDR2 sequences are SGHDT and YYEEEE. The CDR3 covers 15 residues. Based on the CDR3 plus reference TRBV5-6 and TRBJ2-7, the full variable domain is DAGVTQSPTHLIKTRGQQVTLRCSPKSGHDTVSWYQQALGQGPQFIFQYYEEEERQRGNFPDRFSGHQFPNYSSELNVNALLLGDSALYLCASSPPGTEINEQYFGPGTRLTVT.

This clonotype was counted ten times or more. The chain carries TRBV20-1 and TRBJ2-1, with 7 nucleotides matching TRBD2. Germline CDR1 DFQATT, CDR2 SNEGSKA (reference sequence). This CDR3 spans 15 amino acids. V lost 3 bases to trimming and J lost 4 bases; unmatched junction nucleotides: 9. In DNA form, the CDR3 reads TGCAGTGCTAGGGTTAGCGGGCAGACATACAATGAGCAGTTCTTC. Protein product: CSARVSGQTYNEQFF.

A few counts support this clonotype. The chain combines TRBV30 with TRBJ2-1; 8 nucleotides align to TRBD2. J lost 9 bases, V lost 2 bases, and 9 bases had no gene match. The CDR3 runs to 14 residues. Germline V CDR1 and CDR2: GTSNPN, SVGIG (reference sequence). CDR3 amino acids: CAWSPGLGDGEQFF. CDR3 bases: TGTGCCTGGAGTCCGGGACTAGGGGATGGTGAGCAGTTCTTC.